Given below is one TCR beta chain in context. This sample is part of a study of blood T cell repertoires in COVID-19. At the level of the study: The analysed material was cDNA or gDNA that came from T cells, B-cell-depleted T cells, or PBMCs.

The length of the CDR3 is 16 residues. After removal of 2 bases from V and 0 bases from J, the junction contained 2 bases not matched to a gene. The germline CDR1 and CDR2 sequences are KGHSH and LQKENI. Methods used by the authors: Estimation of nucleated cell counts was performed using reference gene primer amplification. Produced via immunoSEQ multiplex PCR; TCRdb's table is partial and in-frame only. Clonal size and the V and J genes are those of that table, whereas D and trimming came from the DNA. The table lists around 200,000 clones, 75% to 85% of them singletons. This rearrangement joins TRBV18 to TRBJ1-3; 9 bases agree with TRBD1. The sample comprised peripheral blood. The TCR originated in a woman in her twenties or thirties with COVID-19, enrolled during active disease. CDR3 in amino acids: CASSPGTGSSGNTIYF. The CDR3 DNA is TGTGCCAGCTCACCAGGGACAGGGTCCTCTGGAAACACCATATATTTT.